The 9 T cell receptor beta chains given below trace back to one sample, sequenced in a study of T cells in Graves' hyperthyroidism and ophthalmopathy. TCR beta CDR3 regions were amplified from RNA transcripts. A first-round RT-PCR of the TCR CDR3 used the HTBI primer set. In TCRdb, the multiplex PCR reads were re-called with MiXCR into one record per CDR3 protein. In the table there are about 400,000 distinct CDR3 sequences, roughly 15% of which are singletons. Material for sequencing was blood. These receptors were taken from an older woman with Graves' ophthalmopathy.

This sequence joins TRBV2 and TRBJ1-4; perhaps TRBD1 as D (5 bases). Deletions cut 6 bases from V and 8 bases from J, with 13 bases between. Germline loops: CDR1 SNHLY, CDR2 FYNNEI. The CDR3 contains 13 residues. CDR3 amino acids: CASSEIEGEKLFF. DNA of the CDR3: TGTGCCAGCAGCGAGATTGAGGGGGAAAAACTGTTTTTT.

This clonotype was detected ten times or more. This sequence joins TRBV3-1 and TRBJ2-7; 7 nucleotides agree with TRBD2. Germline V gene lookup returns CDR1 LGHDT and CDR2 YNNKEL (reference sequence). The CDR3 contains 14 residues. V lost 2 bases and J lost 6; bases outside the gene matches: 7. CDR3 in amino acids: CASSQLAGVVEQYF. In DNA form, the CDR3 reads TGTGCCAGCAGCCAATTGGCGGGAGTGGTCGAGCAGTACTTC.

This clonotype was recorded at least ten times. The CDR3 DNA reads TGCGCCAGCAGCCAAGATGGGGTAGCAACAGATACGCAGTATTTT. This codes for CASSQDGVATDTQYF. The chain has TRBV4-1 and TRBJ2-3; D gene uncertain. V dropped 0 bases and J dropped 3 bases, with 10 bases sitting between them. CDR3 length equals 15 residues. CDR1 MGHRA and CDR2 YSYEKL come from the germline V gene.

There are many counts of this clonotype. The rearrangement joins TRBV20-1 to TRBJ2-7, with 8 nucleotides matching TRBD2. After removal of 4 bases from V and 6 bases from J, the junction contained 11 bases not matched to a gene. Germline V CDR1 and CDR2: DFQATT, SNEGSKA (reference sequence). This CDR3 has 14 amino acids. CDR3 in amino acids: CSAMGGAGVGEQYF. In DNA, the CDR3 is TGCAGTGCTATGGGTGGAGCGGGAGTAGGCGAGCAGTACTTC.

This clonotype has just a few counts. The rearrangement uses TRBV6-2 or TRBV6-3 and TRBJ1-1; TRBD1 agrees at 12 bases. CDR1 and CDR2 from the germline V gene are MNHEY and SVGEGT. V gave up 5 bases and J gave up 1 base; unmatched junction bases: 5. This CDR3 is built from 16 residues. CDR3 coding DNA: TGTGCCAGCAGTGGGGACAGGGGGCCGGGGAACACTGAAGCTTTCTTT. This sequence encodes CASSGDRGPGNTEAFF.

This clonotype was seen many times. The chain carries TRBV20-1 and TRBJ2-5; D possibly matches TRBD1 or TRBD2 (5 bases each). The germline V gene encodes CDR1 DFQATT and CDR2 SNEGSKA (reference sequence). With 6 bases removed from V and 5 bases from J, the gap between germline ends came to 25 bases. This CDR3 has 16 residues. CDR3 nucleotides: TGCAGTGCGGACCCGACCGGGACGGTTCGTACCGAGACCCAGTACTTC. It encodes CSADPTGTVRTETQYF.

This clonotype was detected ten times or more. V usage is TRBV20-1 and J usage is TRBJ1-6; possibly TRBD1 for D (5 bases). Between the trimmed V and J ends, which lost 2 bases and 7 bases, there was a span of 9 bases. CDR3 size: 13 residues. Per germline, CDR1 DFQATT and CDR2 SNEGSKA (reference sequence). Here the CDR3 reads CSARFGGNSPLHF. Here the CDR3 DNA reads TGCAGTGCTAGATTCGGGGGGAATTCACCCCTCCACTTT.

The sample holds a few counts of this clonotype. V and J are TRBV10-1 and TRBJ2-1, with TRBD2 identical over 8 bases. The germline V gene encodes CDR1 WNHNN and CDR2 SYGVQD (reference sequence). J gave up 12 bases and V 2 bases, and 6 bases lay outside the gene matches. The CDR3 covers 13 residues. The CDR3 sequence: CASSETSGRVQFF. For the CDR3, the DNA is TGCGCCAGCAGTGAGACTAGCGGTAGGGTGCAGTTCTTC.

As concerns this clonotype: Possible read error: a much larger clone is one base away. The genes are TRBV3-1 and TRBJ1-4; D uncertain. Trimming stripped 5 bases from V and 0 bases from J, with 13 bases between. Germline V gives CDR1 LGHDT, CDR2 YNNKEL (reference sequence). This CDR3 contains 16 residues. In DNA form, the CDR3 reads TGTGCCAGCAGCTTGAGCCCCGGGACAACTAATGAAAAACTGTTTTTT. It codes for CASSLSPGTTNEKLFF.